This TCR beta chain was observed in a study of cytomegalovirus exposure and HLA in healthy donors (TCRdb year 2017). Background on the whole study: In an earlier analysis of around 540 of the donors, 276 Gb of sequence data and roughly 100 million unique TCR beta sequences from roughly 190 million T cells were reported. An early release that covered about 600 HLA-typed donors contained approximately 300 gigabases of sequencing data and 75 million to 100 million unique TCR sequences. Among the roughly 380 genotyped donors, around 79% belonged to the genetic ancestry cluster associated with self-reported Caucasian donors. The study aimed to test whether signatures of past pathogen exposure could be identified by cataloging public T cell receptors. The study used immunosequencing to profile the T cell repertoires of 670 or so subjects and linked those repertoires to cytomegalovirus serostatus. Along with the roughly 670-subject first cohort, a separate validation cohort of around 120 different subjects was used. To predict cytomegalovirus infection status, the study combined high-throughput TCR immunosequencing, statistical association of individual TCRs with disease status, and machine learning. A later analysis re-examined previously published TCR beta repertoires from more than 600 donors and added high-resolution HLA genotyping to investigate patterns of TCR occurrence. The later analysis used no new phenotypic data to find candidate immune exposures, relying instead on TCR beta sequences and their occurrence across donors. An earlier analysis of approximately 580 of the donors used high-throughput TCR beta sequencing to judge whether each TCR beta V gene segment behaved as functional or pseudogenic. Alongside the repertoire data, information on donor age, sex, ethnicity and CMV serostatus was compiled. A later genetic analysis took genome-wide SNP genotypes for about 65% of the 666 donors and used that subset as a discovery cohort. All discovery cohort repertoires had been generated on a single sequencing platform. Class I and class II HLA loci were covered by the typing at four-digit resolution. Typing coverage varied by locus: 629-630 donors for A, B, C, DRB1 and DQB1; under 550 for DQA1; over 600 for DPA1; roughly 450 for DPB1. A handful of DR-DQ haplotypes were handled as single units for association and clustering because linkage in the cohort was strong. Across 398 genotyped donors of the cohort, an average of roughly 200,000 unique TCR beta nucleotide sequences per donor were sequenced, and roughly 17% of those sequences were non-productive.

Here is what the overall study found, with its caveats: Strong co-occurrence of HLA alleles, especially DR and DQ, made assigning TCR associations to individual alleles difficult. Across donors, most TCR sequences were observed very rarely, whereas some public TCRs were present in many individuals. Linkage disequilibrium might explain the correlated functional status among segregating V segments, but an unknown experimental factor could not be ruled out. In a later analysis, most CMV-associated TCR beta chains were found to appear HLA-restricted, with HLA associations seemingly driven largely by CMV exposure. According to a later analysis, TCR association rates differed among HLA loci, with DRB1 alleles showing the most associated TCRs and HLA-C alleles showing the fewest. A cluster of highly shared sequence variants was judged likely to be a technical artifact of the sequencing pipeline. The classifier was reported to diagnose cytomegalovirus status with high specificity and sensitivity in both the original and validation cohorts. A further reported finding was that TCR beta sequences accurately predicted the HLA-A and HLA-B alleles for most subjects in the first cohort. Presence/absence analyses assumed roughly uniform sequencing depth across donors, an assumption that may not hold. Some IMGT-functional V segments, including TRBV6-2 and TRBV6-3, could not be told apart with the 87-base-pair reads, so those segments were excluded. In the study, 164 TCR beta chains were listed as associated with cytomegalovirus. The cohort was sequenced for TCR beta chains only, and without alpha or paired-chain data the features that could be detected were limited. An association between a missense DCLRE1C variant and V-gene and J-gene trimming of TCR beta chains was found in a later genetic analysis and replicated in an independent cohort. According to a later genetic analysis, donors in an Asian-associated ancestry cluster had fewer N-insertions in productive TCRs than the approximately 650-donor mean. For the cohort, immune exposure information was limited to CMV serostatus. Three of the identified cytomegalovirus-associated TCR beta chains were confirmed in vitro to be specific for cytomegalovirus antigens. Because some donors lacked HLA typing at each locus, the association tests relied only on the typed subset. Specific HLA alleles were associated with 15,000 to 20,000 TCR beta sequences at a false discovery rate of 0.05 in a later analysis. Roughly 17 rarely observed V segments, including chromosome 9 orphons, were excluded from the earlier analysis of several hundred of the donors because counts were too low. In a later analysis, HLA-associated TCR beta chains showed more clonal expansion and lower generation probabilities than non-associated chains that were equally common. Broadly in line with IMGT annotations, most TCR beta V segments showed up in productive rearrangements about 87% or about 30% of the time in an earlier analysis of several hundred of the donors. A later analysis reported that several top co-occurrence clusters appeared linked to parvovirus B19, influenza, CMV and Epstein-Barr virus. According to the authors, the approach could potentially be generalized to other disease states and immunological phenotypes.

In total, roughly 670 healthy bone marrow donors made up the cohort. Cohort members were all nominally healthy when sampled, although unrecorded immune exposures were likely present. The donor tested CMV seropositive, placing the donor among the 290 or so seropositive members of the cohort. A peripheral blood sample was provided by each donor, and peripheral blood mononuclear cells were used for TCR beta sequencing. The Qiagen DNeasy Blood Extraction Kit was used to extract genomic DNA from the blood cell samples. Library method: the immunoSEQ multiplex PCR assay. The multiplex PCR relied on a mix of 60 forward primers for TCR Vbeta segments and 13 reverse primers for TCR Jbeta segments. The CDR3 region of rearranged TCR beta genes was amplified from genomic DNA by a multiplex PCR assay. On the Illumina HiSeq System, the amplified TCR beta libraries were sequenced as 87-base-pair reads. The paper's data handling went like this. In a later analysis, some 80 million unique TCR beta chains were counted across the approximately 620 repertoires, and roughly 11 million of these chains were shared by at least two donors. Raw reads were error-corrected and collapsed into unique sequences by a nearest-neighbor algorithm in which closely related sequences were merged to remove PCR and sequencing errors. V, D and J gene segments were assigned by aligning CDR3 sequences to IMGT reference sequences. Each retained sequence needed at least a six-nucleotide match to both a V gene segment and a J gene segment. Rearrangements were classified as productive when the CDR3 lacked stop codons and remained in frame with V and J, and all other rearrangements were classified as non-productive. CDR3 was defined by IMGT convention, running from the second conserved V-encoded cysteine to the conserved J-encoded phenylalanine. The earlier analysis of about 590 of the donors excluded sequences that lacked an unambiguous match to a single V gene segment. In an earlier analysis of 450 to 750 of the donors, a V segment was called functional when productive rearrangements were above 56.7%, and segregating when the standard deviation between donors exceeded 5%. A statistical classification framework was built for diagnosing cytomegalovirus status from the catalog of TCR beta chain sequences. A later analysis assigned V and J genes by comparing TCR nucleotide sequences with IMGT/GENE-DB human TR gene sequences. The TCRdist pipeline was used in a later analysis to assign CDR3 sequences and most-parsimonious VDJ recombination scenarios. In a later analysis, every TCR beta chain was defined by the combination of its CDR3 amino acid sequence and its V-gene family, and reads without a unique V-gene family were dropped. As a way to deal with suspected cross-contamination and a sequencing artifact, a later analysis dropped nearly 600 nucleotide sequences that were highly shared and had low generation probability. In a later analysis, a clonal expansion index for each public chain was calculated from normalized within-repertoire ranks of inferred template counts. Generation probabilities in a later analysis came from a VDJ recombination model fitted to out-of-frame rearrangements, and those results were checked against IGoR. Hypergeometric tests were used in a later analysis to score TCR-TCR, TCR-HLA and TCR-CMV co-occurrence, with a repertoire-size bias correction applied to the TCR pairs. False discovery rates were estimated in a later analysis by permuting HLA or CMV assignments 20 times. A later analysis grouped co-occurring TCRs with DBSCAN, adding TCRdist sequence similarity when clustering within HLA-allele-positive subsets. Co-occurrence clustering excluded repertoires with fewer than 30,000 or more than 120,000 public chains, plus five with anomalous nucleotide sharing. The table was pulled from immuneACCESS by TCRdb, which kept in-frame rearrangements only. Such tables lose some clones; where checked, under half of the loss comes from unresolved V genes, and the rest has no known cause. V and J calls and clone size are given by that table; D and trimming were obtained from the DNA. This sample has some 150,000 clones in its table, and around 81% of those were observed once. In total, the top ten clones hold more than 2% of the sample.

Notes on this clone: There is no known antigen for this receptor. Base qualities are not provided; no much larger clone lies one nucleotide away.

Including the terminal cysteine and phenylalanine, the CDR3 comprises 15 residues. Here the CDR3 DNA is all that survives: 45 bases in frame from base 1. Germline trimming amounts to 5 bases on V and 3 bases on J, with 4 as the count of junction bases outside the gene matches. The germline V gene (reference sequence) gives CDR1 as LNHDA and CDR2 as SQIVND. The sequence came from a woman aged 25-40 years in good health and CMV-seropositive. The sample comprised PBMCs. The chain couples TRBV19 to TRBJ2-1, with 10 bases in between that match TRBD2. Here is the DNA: TGTGCCAGTAGTTGGGGGACTAGCGACTACAATGAGCAGTTCTTC. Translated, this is CASSWGTSDYNEQFF.